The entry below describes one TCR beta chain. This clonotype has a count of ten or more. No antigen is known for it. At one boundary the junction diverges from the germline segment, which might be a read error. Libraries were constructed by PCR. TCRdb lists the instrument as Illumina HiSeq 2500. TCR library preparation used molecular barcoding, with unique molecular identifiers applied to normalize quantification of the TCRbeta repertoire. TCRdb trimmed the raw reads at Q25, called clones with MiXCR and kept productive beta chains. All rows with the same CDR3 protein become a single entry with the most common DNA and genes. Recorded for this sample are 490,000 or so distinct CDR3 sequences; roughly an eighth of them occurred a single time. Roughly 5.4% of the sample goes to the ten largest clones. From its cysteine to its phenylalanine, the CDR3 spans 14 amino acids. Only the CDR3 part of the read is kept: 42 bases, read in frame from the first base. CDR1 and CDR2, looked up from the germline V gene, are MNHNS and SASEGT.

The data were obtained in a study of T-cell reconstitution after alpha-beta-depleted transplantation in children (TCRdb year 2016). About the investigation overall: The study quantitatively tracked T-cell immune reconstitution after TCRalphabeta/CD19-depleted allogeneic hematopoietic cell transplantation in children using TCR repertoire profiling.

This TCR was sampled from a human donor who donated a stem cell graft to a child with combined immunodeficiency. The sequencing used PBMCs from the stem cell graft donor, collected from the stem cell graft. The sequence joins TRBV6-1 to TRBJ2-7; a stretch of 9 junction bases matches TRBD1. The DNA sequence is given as TGTGCCAGCAGCGAAGGACAGGGGCACTACGAGCAGTACTTC. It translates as CASSEGQGHYEQYF.